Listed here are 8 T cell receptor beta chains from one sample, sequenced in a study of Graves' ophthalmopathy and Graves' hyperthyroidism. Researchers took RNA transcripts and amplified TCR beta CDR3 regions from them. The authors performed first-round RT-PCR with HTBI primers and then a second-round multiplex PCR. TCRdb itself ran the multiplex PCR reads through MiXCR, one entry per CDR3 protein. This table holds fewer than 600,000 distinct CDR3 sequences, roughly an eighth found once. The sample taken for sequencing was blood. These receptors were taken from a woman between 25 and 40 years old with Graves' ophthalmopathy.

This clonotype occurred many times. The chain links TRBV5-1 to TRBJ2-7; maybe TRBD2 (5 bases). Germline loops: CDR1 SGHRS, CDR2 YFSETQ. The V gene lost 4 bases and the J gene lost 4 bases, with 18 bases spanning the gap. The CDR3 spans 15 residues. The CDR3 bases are TGCGCCAGCAGCCGGATCGACTATCTATCATACGAGCAGTACTTC. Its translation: CASSRIDYLSYEQYF. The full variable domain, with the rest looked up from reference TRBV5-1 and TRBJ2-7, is KAGVTQTPRYLIKTRGQQVTLSCSPISGHRSVSWYQQTPGQGLQFLFEYFSETQRNKGNFPGRFSGRQFSNSRSEMNVSTLELGDSALYLCASSRIDYLSYEQYFGPGTRLTVT.

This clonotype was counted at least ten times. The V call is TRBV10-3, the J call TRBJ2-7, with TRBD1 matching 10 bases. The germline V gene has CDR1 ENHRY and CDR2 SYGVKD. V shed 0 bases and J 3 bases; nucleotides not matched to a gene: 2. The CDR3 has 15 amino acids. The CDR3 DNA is TGTGCCATCAGTGAGTCCGGACAGGGGGTCTACGAGCAGTACTTC. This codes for CAISESGQGVYEQYF.

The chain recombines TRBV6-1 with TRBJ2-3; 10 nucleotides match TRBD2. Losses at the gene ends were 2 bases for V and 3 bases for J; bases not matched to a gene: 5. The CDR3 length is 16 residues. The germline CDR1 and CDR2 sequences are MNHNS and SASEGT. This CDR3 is CASSEPTSGKTDTQYF. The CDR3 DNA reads TGTGCCAGCAGTGAACCAACTAGCGGGAAGACAGATACGCAGTATTTT.

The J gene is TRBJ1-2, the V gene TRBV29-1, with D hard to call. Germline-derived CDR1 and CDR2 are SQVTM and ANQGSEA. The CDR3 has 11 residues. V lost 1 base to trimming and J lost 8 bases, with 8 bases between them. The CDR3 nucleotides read TGCAGCGTTGAAGGCTGGGCGGGCTACACCTTC. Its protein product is CSVEGWAGYTF.

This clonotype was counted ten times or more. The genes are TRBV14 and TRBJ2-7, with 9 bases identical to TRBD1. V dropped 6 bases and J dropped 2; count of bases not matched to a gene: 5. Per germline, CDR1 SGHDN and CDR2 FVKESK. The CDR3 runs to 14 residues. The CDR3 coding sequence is TGTGCCAGCAGACCACAGGGGGCCCCCTACGAGCAGTACTTC. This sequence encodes CASRPQGAPYEQYF.

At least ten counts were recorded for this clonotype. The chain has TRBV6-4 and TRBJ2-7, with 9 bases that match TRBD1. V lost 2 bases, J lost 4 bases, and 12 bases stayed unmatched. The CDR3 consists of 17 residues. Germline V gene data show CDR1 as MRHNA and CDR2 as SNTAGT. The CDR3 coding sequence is TGTGCCAGCAGTGACCGGGACAGGGTCTCCGGGGAGTACGAGCAGTACTTC. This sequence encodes CASSDRDRVSGEYEQYF.

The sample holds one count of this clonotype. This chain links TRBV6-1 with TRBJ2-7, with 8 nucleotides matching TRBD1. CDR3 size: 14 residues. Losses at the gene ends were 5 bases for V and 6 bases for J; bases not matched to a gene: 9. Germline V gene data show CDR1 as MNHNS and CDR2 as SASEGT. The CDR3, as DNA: TGTGCCAGCAGTACCGGGACAGGAGGAGTCGAGCAGTACTTC. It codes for CASSTGTGGVEQYF.

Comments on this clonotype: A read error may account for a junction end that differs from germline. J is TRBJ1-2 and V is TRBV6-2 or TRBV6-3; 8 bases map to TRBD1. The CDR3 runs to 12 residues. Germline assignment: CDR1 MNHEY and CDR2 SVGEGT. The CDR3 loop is CASFDRGNGYAF. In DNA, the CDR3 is TGTGCCAGCTTCGACAGGGGAAATGGCTACGCCTTC.